This TCR beta chain appears in the sequencing data of a study of T cell repertoires in cytomegalovirus infection. Using its own MiXCR run on the reads, TCRdb lists one record per CDR3 protein. The table records some 240,000 distinct CDR3 sequences, over 15% of them present only once. The receptor was derived from a human donor in good health (CMV status not recorded). Some clones in this sample may be carry-over from other donors' samples. Sequencing input: CD8+ T cells from PBMCs.

CDR3 DNA sequence: TGTGCCAGCAGTTTAGGGCAGGGGGCCGATTCACCCCTCCACTTT. It translates to CASSLGQGADSPLHF. This rearrangement joins TRBV28 to TRBJ1-6, with TRBD1 matching over 8 bases. Germline-derived CDR1 and CDR2 are MDHEN and SYDVKM. V lost 2 bases and J lost 8; bases outside the gene matches: 5. The CDR3 contains 15 residues.